The present T cell receptor beta chain was sequenced within a study of blood T cells in healthy people across ages. The use of a sample-barcoded 5' primer and a J-beta primer mix characterized a second PCR of roughly 6 to 11 cycles. TCRdb re-analysed the 5' RACE reads in MiXCR, keeping a single row per CDR3 protein. The data contain 1.5 million to 2 million distinct CDR3 sequences, roughly 28% of them seen just once; the ten biggest clones take up 7% to 9%. J was trimmed by 8 bases and V by 3 bases; bases with no gene match: 4. CDR1 and CDR2 (germline): SEHNR, FQNEAQ (reference sequence). There are 13 residues in the CDR3. In this sample, this clonotype turned up many times. Its antigen is undetermined. The study's findings and limits: Percentage of naive T cells showed a strong correlation with TCR beta diversity. Roughly linear declines in TCR beta diversity per million T cells occurred with age.

Sequencing used blood. The gene calls are TRBV7-9 and TRBJ1-2; 9 bases are shared with TRBD1. This TCR was sampled from a woman in her twenties or thirties in good health. CDR3: CASSLGTGKGYTF. The CDR3, as DNA: TGTGCCAGCAGCTTGGGGACAGGGAAAGGCTACACCTTC.